Listed below are T cell receptor beta chains from one sample, sequenced in a study of blood T cell repertoires in COVID-19. Assay: immunoSEQ multiplex PCR; the TCRdb copy retains only in-frame clones and omits some. The sample yields around 440,000 clones, roughly 88% seen once. Sequencing used peripheral blood. The receptors here all came from a woman aged 50 to 65 with COVID-19, enrolled during active disease. Each CDR3 is given with its conserved first and last residue. The order of the fields is J gene, CDR3 length, V gene, D gene, clone size, CDR3 protein, CDR3 DNA. The D gene is left open where the match is weak. Size is omitted from some rows. Given values are once, few, many or a class for expanded clones.

J: TRBJ2-2
length: 14
V: TRBV5-1
D: TRBD1
size: .
CDR3: CASSLGQGAGELFF
DNA: TGCGCCAGCAGCTTGGGACAGGGGGCCGGGGAGCTGTTTTTT

J: TRBJ1-1
length: 13
V: TRBV12-3/TRBV12-4
D: TRBD1
size: .
CDR3: CASNQYRGGEAFF
DNA: TGTGCCAGCAACCAATACAGGGGAGGTGAAGCTTTCTTT

J: TRBJ2-5
length: 16
V: TRBV9
D: TRBD1
size: .
CDR3: CASSVGRGQSTETQYF
DNA: TGTGCCAGCAGCGTAGGCCGGGGACAGTCGACGGAGACCCAGTACTTC

J: TRBJ1-1
length: 14
V: TRBV15
D: TRBD1
size: .
CDR3: CATSRVDRGTEAFF
DNA: TGTGCCACCAGCAGAGTAGACAGGGGGACTGAAGCTTTCTTT

J: TRBJ1-4
length: 16
V: TRBV9
D: TRBD1
size: .
CDR3: CASSVSRGTGNEKLFF
DNA: TGTGCCAGCAGCGTATCCCGAGGGACAGGGAATGAAAAACTGTTTTTT

J: TRBJ1-6
length: 15
V: TRBV5-4
D: .
size: .
CDR3: CASSLSGTGVSPLHF
DNA: TGTGCCAGCAGCTTGTCTGGGACTGGGGTTTCACCCCTCCACTTT

J: TRBJ2-7
length: 15
V: TRBV7-2
D: TRBD2
size: .
CDR3: CASSPGLAGTYEQYF
DNA: TGTGCCAGCAGTCCTGGACTAGCGGGAACCTACGAGCAGTACTTC

J: TRBJ2-1
length: 13
V: TRBV4-2
D: .
size: .
CDR3: CASSHPGGNEQFF
DNA: TGTGCCAGCAGCCACCCCGGGGGCAATGAGCAGTTCTTC

J: TRBJ1-2
length: 13
V: TRBV12-3/TRBV12-4
D: TRBD1
size: .
CDR3: CASTTGQGYGYTF
DNA: TGTGCCAGTACGACAGGGCAGGGCTATGGCTACACCTTC

J: TRBJ1-2
length: 12
V: TRBV24-1
D: .
size: .
CDR3: CATSDPDYGYTF
DNA: TGTGCCACCAGTGATCCCGACTATGGCTACACCTTC

J: TRBJ1-2
length: 12
V: TRBV6-5
D: .
size: .
CDR3: CASRDSNYGYTF
DNA: TGTGCCAGCAGGGACAGCAACTATGGCTACACCTTC

J: TRBJ1-1
length: 15
V: TRBV28
D: .
size: .
CDR3: CASREPPAMNTEAFF
DNA: TGTGCCAGCAGGGAGCCCCCGGCCATGAACACTGAAGCTTTCTTT

J: TRBJ2-7
length: 14
V: TRBV30
D: TRBD1
size: .
CDR3: CAWSVSGQAYEQYF
DNA: TGTGCCTGGAGTGTATCGGGACAGGCCTACGAGCAGTACTTC

J: TRBJ2-1
length: 13
V: TRBV28
D: TRBD1
size: .
CDR3: CASSPGQPNEQFF
DNA: TGTGCCAGCAGCCCGGGACAGCCGAATGAGCAGTTCTTC

J: TRBJ2-3
length: 14
V: TRBV30
D: TRBD2
size: .
CDR3: CAWIRLAGKDTQYF
DNA: TGTGCCTGGATAAGACTAGCGGGGAAAGATACGCAGTATTTT

J: TRBJ1-1
length: 15
V: TRBV5-1
D: .
size: .
CDR3: CASSSWQVGNTEAFF
DNA: TGCGCCAGCAGCTCCTGGCAGGTGGGCAACACTGAAGCTTTCTTT

J: TRBJ1-6
length: 15
V: TRBV30
D: .
size: .
CDR3: CAWRGTAGANSPLHF
DNA: TGTGCCTGGAGGGGGACGGCAGGGGCGAATTCACCCCTCCACTTT

J: TRBJ1-2
length: 16
V: TRBV5-6
D: .
size: .
CDR3: CASSLPSEGIGYGYTF
DNA: TGTGCCAGCAGCTTGCCTTCCGAGGGTATTGGGTATGGCTACACCTTC

J: TRBJ1-4
length: 17
V: TRBV24-1
D: .
size: few
CDR3: CATSTSRDSQGDEKLFF
DNA: TGTGCCACCAGCACTTCCCGGGACTCCCAAGGGGATGAAAAACTGTTTTTT

J: TRBJ1-4
length: 16
V: TRBV7-8
D: .
size: .
CDR3: CASSAGAVRGNEKLFF
DNA: TGTGCCAGCAGCGCCGGCGCGGTTAGGGGGAATGAAAAACTGTTTTTT

J: TRBJ2-3
length: 13
V: TRBV6-1
D: .
size: .
CDR3: CASSEELTGTQYF
DNA: TGTGCCAGCAGTGAGGAATTGACAGGCACGCAGTATTTT

J: TRBJ1-5
length: 19
V: TRBV7-9
D: .
size: .
CDR3: CASSLGLAGTRGGNQPQHF
DNA: TGTGCCAGCAGCTTAGGGTTGGCGGGGACCCGGGGAGGCAATCAGCCCCAGCATTTT

J: TRBJ1-5
length: 15
V: TRBV11-2
D: .
size: .
CDR3: CASSSGLGGDQPQHF
DNA: TGTGCCAGCAGCTCTGGGTTGGGGGGGGATCAGCCCCAGCATTTT

J: TRBJ1-2
length: 16
V: TRBV7-8
D: TRBD1
size: .
CDR3: CASSRRWTGKHYGYTF
DNA: TGTGCCAGCAGCCGAAGATGGACAGGGAAACACTATGGCTACACCTTC

J: TRBJ2-7
length: 12
V: TRBV24-1
D: .
size: .
CDR3: CATSDLYYEQYF
DNA: TGTGCCACCAGTGATCTTTACTACGAGCAGTACTTC

J: TRBJ1-1
length: 14
V: TRBV27
D: .
size: .
CDR3: CASSWRGMNTEAFF
DNA: TGTGCCAGCAGTTGGCGCGGGATGAACACTGAAGCTTTCTTT

J: TRBJ2-2
length: 13
V: TRBV2
D: TRBD1
size: .
CDR3: CACRDRGTGELFF
DNA: TGTGCCTGCCGGGACAGGGGCACCGGGGAGCTGTTTTTT

J: TRBJ1-4
length: 15
V: TRBV10-3
D: .
size: .
CDR3: CAISDSGGPNEKLFF
DNA: TGTGCCATCAGTGATAGTGGAGGCCCTAATGAAAAACTGTTTTTT

J: TRBJ2-3
length: 17
V: TRBV11-2
D: TRBD2
size: few
CDR3: CASSQRLAGDSTDTQYF
DNA: TGTGCCAGCAGTCAGAGACTAGCGGGGGATTCCACAGATACGCAGTATTTT

J: TRBJ1-2
length: 11
V: TRBV6-5
D: TRBD1
size: .
CDR3: CASRTGFGYTF
DNA: TGTGCCAGCAGGACAGGGTTTGGCTACACCTTC

J: TRBJ2-4
length: 16
V: TRBV28
D: TRBD1
size: .
CDR3: CASSYMTGTTKNIQYF
DNA: TGTGCCAGCAGCTATATGACAGGGACGACCAAAAACATTCAGTACTTC

J: TRBJ1-4
length: 15
V: TRBV2
D: .
size: .
CDR3: CASSLDHIGGEKLFF
DNA: TGTGCCAGCAGTCTAGATCACATCGGAGGTGAAAAACTGTTTTTT

J: TRBJ2-1
length: 15
V: TRBV10-1
D: TRBD2
size: .
CDR3: CASSLAGPQGNEQFF
DNA: TGCGCCAGCAGCCTAGCGGGTCCCCAGGGAAATGAGCAGTTCTTC

J: TRBJ1-5
length: 12
V: TRBV28
D: .
size: .
CDR3: CASQKGRESQHF
DNA: TGTGCCAGTCAAAAAGGGAGAGAGTCCCAGCATTTT

J: TRBJ1-4
length: 14
V: TRBV12-5
D: .
size: .
CDR3: CASGLWQGSEKLFF
DNA: TGTGCTAGTGGTTTGTGGCAGGGTAGCGAAAAACTGTTTTTT

J: TRBJ2-1
length: 17
V: TRBV7-2
D: TRBD2
size: .
CDR3: CASSLQAGGPPYNEQFF
DNA: TGTGCCAGCAGCTTACAGGCGGGGGGGCCACCCTACAATGAGCAGTTCTTC

J: TRBJ2-1
length: 14
V: TRBV7-9
D: TRBD2
size: .
CDR3: CASSFSAGGNEQFF
DNA: TGTGCCAGCAGCTTCAGTGCGGGGGGGAATGAGCAGTTCTTC

J: TRBJ2-7
length: 15
V: TRBV19
D: TRBD1
size: .
CDR3: CASSRLTGWGYEQYF
DNA: TGTGCCAGTAGCAGATTGACAGGGTGGGGATACGAGCAGTACTTC

J: TRBJ1-4
length: 13
V: TRBV6-5
D: .
size: .
CDR3: CASSPRGYEKLFF
DNA: TGTGCCAGCAGCCCAAGAGGCTATGAAAAACTGTTTTTT

J: TRBJ2-3
length: 13
V: TRBV6-6
D: .
size: .
CDR3: CASSLGGTDTQYF
DNA: TGTGCCAGCAGCCTCGGGGGCACAGATACGCAGTATTTT

J: TRBJ2-5
length: 18
V: TRBV4-1
D: TRBD2
size: many
CDR3: CASSRPFPGLAGGETQYF
DNA: TGCGCCAGCAGCCGCCCCTTCCCGGGACTAGCGGGAGGAGAGACCCAGTACTTC

J: TRBJ2-7
length: 14
V: TRBV6-5
D: .
size: .
CDR3: CASSLSVAVYEQYF
DNA: TGTGCCAGCAGTTTATCCGTCGCGGTCTACGAGCAGTACTTC

J: TRBJ1-1
length: 14
V: TRBV9
D: .
size: .
CDR3: CASSAIVRLTEAFF
DNA: TGTGCCAGCAGCGCCATTGTAAGACTCACTGAAGCTTTCTTT

J: TRBJ2-2
length: 16
V: TRBV5-5
D: TRBD1
size: .
CDR3: CASRAGQARLAGELFF
DNA: TGTGCCAGCAGGGCGGGACAGGCCAGGCTCGCCGGGGAGCTGTTTTTT

J: TRBJ1-2
length: 13
V: TRBV5-1
D: .
size: .
CDR3: CASSLDQGRGYTF
DNA: TGCGCCAGCAGCTTGGATCAGGGTCGGGGCTACACCTTC

J: TRBJ2-2
length: 15
V: TRBV9
D: .
size: .
CDR3: CASSVNSQPTGELFF
DNA: TGTGCCAGCAGCGTGAACAGCCAACCCACCGGGGAGCTGTTTTTT

J: TRBJ2-1
length: 17
V: TRBV19
D: TRBD2
size: .
CDR3: CASSDRTSGGRGNEQFF
DNA: TGTGCCAGTAGTGACCGGACTAGCGGGGGCCGGGGCAATGAGCAGTTCTTC

J: TRBJ1-2
length: 11
V: TRBV3-1/TRBV3-2
D: TRBD1
size: .
CDR3: CASRTGGGYTF
DNA: TGTGCCAGCAGAACAGGGGGGGGCTACACCTTC

J: TRBJ2-2
length: 15
V: TRBV5-1
D: TRBD1
size: .
CDR3: CASSFRQGDTGELFF
DNA: TGCGCCAGCAGCTTCCGACAGGGAGACACCGGGGAGCTGTTTTTT

J: TRBJ2-3
length: 16
V: TRBV5-5
D: TRBD2
size: .
CDR3: CASSLEGAGSTDTQYF
DNA: TGTGCCAGCAGCTTGGAGGGAGCGGGGAGCACAGATACGCAGTATTTT

J: TRBJ1-1
length: 14
V: TRBV3-1/TRBV3-2
D: TRBD1
size: .
CDR3: CASSPSSDRLRAFF
DNA: TGTGCCAGCAGCCCTTCCTCGGACAGGCTCCGGGCTTTCTTT

J: TRBJ2-7
length: 15
V: TRBV11-3
D: .
size: few
CDR3: CASSPSSREPYEQYF
DNA: TGTGCCAGCAGCCCCTCGTCCAGGGAACCCTACGAGCAGTACTTC

J: TRBJ1-2
length: 13
V: TRBV2
D: .
size: once
CDR3: CASSRRRDYGYTF
DNA: TGTGCCAGCAGCCGACGGAGAGACTATGGCTACACCTTC

J: TRBJ1-1
length: 15
V: TRBV24-1
D: TRBD1
size: .
CDR3: CATRGTGGRETEAFF
DNA: TGTGCCACCAGAGGGACAGGGGGGCGAGAGACTGAAGCTTTCTTT

J: TRBJ1-1
length: 13
V: TRBV30
D: .
size: .
CDR3: CAWSVLWGEEAFF
DNA: TGTGCCTGGAGTGTACTCTGGGGGGAGGAAGCTTTCTTT